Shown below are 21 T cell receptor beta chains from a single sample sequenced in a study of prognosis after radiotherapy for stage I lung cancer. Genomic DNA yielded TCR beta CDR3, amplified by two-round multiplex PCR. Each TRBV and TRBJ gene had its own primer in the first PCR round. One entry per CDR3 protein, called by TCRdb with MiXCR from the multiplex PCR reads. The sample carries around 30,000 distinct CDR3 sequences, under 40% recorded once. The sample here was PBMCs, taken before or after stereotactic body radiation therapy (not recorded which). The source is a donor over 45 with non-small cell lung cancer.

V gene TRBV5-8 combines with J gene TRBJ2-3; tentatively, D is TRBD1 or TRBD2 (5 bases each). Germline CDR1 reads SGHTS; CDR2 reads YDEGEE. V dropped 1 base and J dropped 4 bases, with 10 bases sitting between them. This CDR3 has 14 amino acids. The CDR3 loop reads CASSLRGDADTQYF. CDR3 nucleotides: TGTGCCAGCAGCTTGAGAGGGGACGCAGATACGCAGTATTTT.

This CDR3 reads CATSDPFVPANGYTF. DNA of the CDR3: TGTGCCACCAGTGATCCATTTGTGCCCGCCAATGGCTACACCTTC. The genes are TRBV24-1 and TRBJ1-2; the D is unclear. Germline lookup yields CDR1 KGHDR and CDR2 SFDVKD. Trimming shortened V by 3 bases and J by 6 bases, and 16 bases separated the two germline ends. The CDR3 loop spans 15 amino acids.

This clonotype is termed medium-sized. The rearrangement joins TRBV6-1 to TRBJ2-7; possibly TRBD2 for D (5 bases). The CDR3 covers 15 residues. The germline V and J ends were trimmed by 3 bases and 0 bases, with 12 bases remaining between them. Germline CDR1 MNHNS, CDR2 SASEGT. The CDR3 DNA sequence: TGTGCCAGCAGTGAGACCGACGAGGGCTCCTACGAGCAGTACTTC. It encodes CASSETDEGSYEQYF.

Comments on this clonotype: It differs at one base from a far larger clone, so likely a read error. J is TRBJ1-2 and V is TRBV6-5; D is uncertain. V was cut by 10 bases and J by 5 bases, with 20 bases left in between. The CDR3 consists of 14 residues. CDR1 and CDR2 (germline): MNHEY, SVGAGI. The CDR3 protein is CATRGYSAGYGYTF. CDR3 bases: TGTGCCACCCGTGGGTACTCCGCGGGTTATGGCTACACCTTC.

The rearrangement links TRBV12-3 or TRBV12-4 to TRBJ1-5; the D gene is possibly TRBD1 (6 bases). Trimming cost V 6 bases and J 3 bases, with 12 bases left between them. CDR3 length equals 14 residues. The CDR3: CASRQQGTNQPQHF. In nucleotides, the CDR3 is TGTGCCAGCAGACAACAGGGTACCAATCAGCCCCAGCATTTT.

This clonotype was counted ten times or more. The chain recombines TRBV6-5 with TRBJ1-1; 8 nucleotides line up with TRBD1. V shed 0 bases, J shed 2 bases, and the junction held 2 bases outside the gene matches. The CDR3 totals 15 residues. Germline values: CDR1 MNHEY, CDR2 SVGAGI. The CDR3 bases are TGTGCCAGCAGTTACTCGGGACAGGCAAACACTGAAGCTTTCTTT. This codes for CASSYSGQANTEAFF.

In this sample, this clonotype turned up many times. The CDR3 DNA follows: TGTGCCAGCAGCTTAGAGGGACCACACAATGAGCAGTTCTTC. As protein: CASSLEGPHNEQFF. The chain employs TRBV11-2 and TRBJ2-1; possibly TRBD1 or TRBD2 for D (5 bases each). CDR3 size: 14 residues. Germline CDR1 SGHAT, CDR2 FQNNGV. Trimming took 0 bases from V and 5 from J, leaving 8 bases between them.

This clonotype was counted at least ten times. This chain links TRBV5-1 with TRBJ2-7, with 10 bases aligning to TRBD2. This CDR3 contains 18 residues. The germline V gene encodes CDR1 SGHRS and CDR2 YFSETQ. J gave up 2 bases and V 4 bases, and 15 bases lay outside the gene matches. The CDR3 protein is CASSGGASGGVPTYEQYF. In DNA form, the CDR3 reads TGCGCCAGCAGCGGGGGGGCTAGCGGGGGAGTACCAACCTACGAGCAGTACTTC.

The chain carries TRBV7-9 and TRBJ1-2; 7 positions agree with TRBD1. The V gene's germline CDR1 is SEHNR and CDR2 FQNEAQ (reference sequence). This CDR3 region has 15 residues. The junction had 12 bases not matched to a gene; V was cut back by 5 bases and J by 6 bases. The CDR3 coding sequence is TGTGCCAGCAGCCCCCGGACAGGTCCTAGGGATGGCTACACCTTC. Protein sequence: CASSPRTGPRDGYTF.

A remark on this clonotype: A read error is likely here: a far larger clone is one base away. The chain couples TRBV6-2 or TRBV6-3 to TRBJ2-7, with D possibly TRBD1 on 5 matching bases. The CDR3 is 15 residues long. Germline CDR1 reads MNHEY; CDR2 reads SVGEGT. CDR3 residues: CASSPVAGQGGEHYF. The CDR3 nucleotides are TGTGCCAGCAGCCCCGTTGCTGGGCAGGGCGGCGAGCATTACTTC.

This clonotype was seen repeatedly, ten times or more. CDR3 bases: TGTGCCAGTAGTACCGGGGACACTAACAATGAGCAGTTCTTC. Residues: CASSTGDTNNEQFF. The rearrangement joins TRBV19 to TRBJ2-1; D is possibly TRBD1 (6 bases). Germline CDR1 and CDR2: LNHDA and SQIVND (reference sequence). The V end was cut by 4 bases, the J end by 5 bases, with 12 bases between. CDR3 length: 14 amino acids.

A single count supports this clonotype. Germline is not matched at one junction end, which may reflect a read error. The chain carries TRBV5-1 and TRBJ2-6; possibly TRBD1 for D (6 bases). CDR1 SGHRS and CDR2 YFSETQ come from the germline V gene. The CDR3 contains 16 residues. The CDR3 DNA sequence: TGCGCCAGCAGCTCAGGGGAGATGGCTGGGTCCAACGTCCTGACTTTC. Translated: CASSSGEMAGSNVLTF.

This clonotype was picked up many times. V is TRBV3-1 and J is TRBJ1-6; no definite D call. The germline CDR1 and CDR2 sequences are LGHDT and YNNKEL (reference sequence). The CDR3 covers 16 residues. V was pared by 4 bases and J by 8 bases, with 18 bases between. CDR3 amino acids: CASSPPNAGKHSPLHF. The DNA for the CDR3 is TGTGCCAGCAGCCCCCCAAATGCGGGGAAGCATTCACCCCTCCACTTT.

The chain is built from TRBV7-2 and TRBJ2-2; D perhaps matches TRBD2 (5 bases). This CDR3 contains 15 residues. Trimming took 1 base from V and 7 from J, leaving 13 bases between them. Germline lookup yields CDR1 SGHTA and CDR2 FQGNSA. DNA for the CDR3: TGTGCCAGCAGCTTAGGGACTTTCGTTGGCGGGGAGCTGTTTTTT. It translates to CASSLGTFVGGELFF.

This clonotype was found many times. The CDR3: CASRELLANEQFF. The CDR3 DNA reads as TGTGCCAGCAGAGAACTACTAGCTAATGAGCAGTTCTTC. The chain joins TRBV6-1 to TRBJ2-1; D might be TRBD2 (6 bases). V was pared by 6 bases and J by 7 bases, with 13 bases between. The CDR3 length is 13 residues. The germline CDR1 and CDR2 sequences are MNHNS and SASEGT.

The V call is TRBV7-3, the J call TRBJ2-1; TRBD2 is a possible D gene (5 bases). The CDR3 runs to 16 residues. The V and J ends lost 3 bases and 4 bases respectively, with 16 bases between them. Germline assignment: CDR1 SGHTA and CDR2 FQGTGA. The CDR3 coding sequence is TGTGCCAGCAGCTTGACTCTAGCTGGGTGTTACAATGAGCAGTTCTTC. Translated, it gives CASSLTLAGCYNEQFF.

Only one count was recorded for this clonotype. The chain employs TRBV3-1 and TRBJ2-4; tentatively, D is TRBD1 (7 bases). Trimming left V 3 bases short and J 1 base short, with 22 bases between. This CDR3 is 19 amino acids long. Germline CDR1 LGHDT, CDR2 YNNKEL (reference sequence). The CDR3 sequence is CASSQRPQGGLIAKNIQYF. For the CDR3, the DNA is TGTGCCAGCAGCCAGCGCCCCCAGGGGGGTTTGATTGCCAAAAACATTCAGTACTTC.

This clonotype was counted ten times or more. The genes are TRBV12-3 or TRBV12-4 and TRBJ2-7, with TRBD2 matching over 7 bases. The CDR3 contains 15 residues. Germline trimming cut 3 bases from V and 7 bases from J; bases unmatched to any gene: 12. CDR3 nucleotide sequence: TGTGCCAGCAGTTTGGGGGGGATTGGCTTAGGGGAGCAGTACTTC. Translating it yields CASSLGGIGLGEQYF.

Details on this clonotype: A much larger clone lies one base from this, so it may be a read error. The CDR3 region has the DNA TGTGCCAGCAGCCTGAGCGGGGGCCTCTCCTACGGGCAGTACTTC. Its translation is CASSLSGGLSYGQYF. The chain combines TRBV7-9 with TRBJ2-7, with 8 bases identical to TRBD2. CDR1 is SEHNR and CDR2 is FQNEAQ in the germline V gene (reference sequence). This CDR3 is 15 amino acids long.

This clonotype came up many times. CDR3 residues: CASSPLAGSPNEQYF. The DNA of the CDR3 is TGTGCCAGCTCACCTCTAGCGGGATCACCGAACGAGCAGTACTTC. This sequence joins TRBV18 and TRBJ2-7, with 9 bases that match TRBD2. The CDR3 consists of 15 residues. V lost 3 bases, J lost 5 bases, and 8 bases stayed unmatched. Germline V CDR1 and CDR2: KGHSH, LQKENI.

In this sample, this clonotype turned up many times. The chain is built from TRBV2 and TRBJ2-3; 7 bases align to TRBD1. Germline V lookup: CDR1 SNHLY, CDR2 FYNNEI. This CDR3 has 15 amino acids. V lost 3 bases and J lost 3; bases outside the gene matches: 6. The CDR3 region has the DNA TGTGCCAGCAGTGAGCAGGGACAGCTAACAGATACGCAGTATTTT. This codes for CASSEQGQLTDTQYF.